This section outlines one T cell receptor beta chain sequence together with its context. The specificity of this receptor is unknown. No clone much larger than this one lies a single base away; base qualities are absent. The library was obtained by the immunoSEQ multiplex PCR assay. The multiplex PCR relied on a mix of 60 forward primers for TCR Vbeta segments and 13 reverse primers for TCR Jbeta segments. The CDR3 region of rearranged TCR beta genes was amplified from genomic DNA by a multiplex PCR assay. The amplified TCR beta libraries were sequenced on the Illumina HiSeq System as 87-base-pair reads. As for the original processing: A later analysis tallied around 82 million unique TCR beta chains across the 666 repertoires, and around 12 million of those chains were shared by two or more donors. Raw reads were error-corrected and collapsed into unique sequences by a nearest-neighbor algorithm in which closely related sequences were merged to remove PCR and sequencing errors. CDR3 sequences were aligned to IMGT reference sequences to assign V, D and J gene segments. For a sequence to be retained, at least a six-nucleotide match to both a V gene segment and a J gene segment was required. A rearrangement was called productive if the CDR3 had no stop codons and remained in frame with V and J, and every other rearrangement was called non-productive. CDR3 was defined according to IMGT convention as the region running from the second conserved V-encoded cysteine to the conserved J-encoded phenylalanine. In an earlier analysis of more than 550 of the donors, sequences lacking an unambiguous match to a single V gene segment were excluded. An earlier analysis of approximately 590 of the donors called V segments functional above 56.7% productive rearrangements and segregating when the between-donor standard deviation exceeded 5%. A statistical classification framework was built to diagnose cytomegalovirus status from the catalog of TCR beta chain sequences. In a later analysis, V and J genes were assigned by comparing TCR nucleotide sequences against IMGT/GENE-DB human TR gene sequences. Using the TCRdist pipeline, a later analysis assigned CDR3 sequences along with most-parsimonious VDJ recombination scenarios. In a later analysis, every TCR beta chain was defined by the combination of its CDR3 amino acid sequence and its V-gene family, and reads without a unique V-gene family were dropped. As a way to deal with suspected cross-contamination and a sequencing artifact, a later analysis dropped hundreds of nucleotide sequences that were highly shared and had low generation probability. A later analysis calculated a clonal expansion index for each public chain from normalized within-repertoire ranks of inferred template counts. In a later analysis, generation probabilities were computed with a VDJ recombination model fitted to out-of-frame rearrangements, and the resulting probabilities were checked against IGoR. In a later analysis, TCR-TCR, TCR-HLA and TCR-CMV co-occurrence was scored with hypergeometric tests, and a repertoire-size bias correction was applied to TCR pairs. To estimate false discovery rates, a later analysis permuted the HLA or CMV assignments 20 times. In a later analysis, co-occurring TCRs were grouped using DBSCAN, and TCRdist sequence similarity was added for clustering within HLA-allele-positive subsets. Repertoires with fewer than 30,000 or more than 120,000 public chains were left out of co-occurrence clustering, as were about five repertoires with anomalous nucleotide sharing. TCRdb stores this immuneACCESS table with in-frame sequences only. Part of the clones is absent; in the studies checked, under half of the shortfall reflects unresolved V genes, and no reason is known for the rest. D and trimming were read from the DNA, whereas the V and J calls and clone size are those reported in that table. The sample data list some 150,000 clones, and over 60% of these were observed just once. Jointly, the top ten make up 5% to 7% of the sample.

The cohort consisted of approximately 670 healthy bone marrow donors. All cohort members were sampled while nominally healthy, although unrecorded immune exposures were likely present. The donor was CMV seropositive and belonged to the group of about 290 seropositive cohort members. A peripheral blood sample was collected from each donor, and TCR beta sequencing was performed on peripheral blood mononuclear cells. Genomic DNA was extracted from the blood cell samples with the Qiagen DNeasy Blood Extraction Kit. The data were taken from a study of cytomegalovirus exposure and HLA in healthy donors (dated by TCRdb to about 2017). With regard to the full study: In an earlier analysis of several hundred of the donors, 250 to 350 Gb of sequence data and 95 million to 130 million unique TCR beta sequences from about 179 million T cells were reported. Roughly 310 gigabases of sequencing data and tens of millions of unique TCR sequences were included in an early release covering about 620 HLA-typed donors. Of the roughly 410 genotyped donors, 81% were placed in the genetic ancestry cluster associated with self-reported Caucasian donors. The study was designed to test whether signatures of past pathogen exposure could be identified by cataloging public T cell receptors. Using immunosequencing, the study profiled T cell repertoires from fewer than 850 subjects and related those repertoires to cytomegalovirus serostatus. Besides the first cohort of 666 subjects, a separate validation cohort made up of some 110 different subjects was used. High-throughput TCR immunosequencing, statistical association of individual TCRs with disease status, and machine learning were combined to predict cytomegalovirus infection status. A later analysis re-examined previously published TCR beta repertoires from more than 550 donors and added high-resolution HLA genotyping to investigate patterns of TCR occurrence. Rather than using new phenotypic data, the later analysis identified candidate immune exposures from TCR beta sequences and from how often those sequences occurred across donors. An earlier analysis of 587 of the donors used high-throughput TCR beta sequencing to judge whether each TCR beta V gene segment behaved as functional or pseudogenic. Donor age, sex, ethnicity and CMV serostatus were compiled alongside the repertoire data. In a later genetic analysis, genome-wide SNP genotypes for about 55% of the roughly 700 donors were used, and that subset was treated as a discovery cohort. All discovery cohort repertoires had been generated on a single sequencing platform. HLA typing covered class I and class II loci at four-digit resolution. Typing coverage varied by locus: roughly 629-640 donors for A, B, C, DRB1 and DQB1; about 520 for DQA1; about 590 for DPA1; under 490 for DPB1. Roughly 5 DR-DQ haplotypes were handled as single units for association and clustering, since linkage in the cohort was strong. Across 398 genotyped donors of the cohort, an average of about 220,000 unique TCR beta nucleotide sequences per donor were sequenced, and about a sixth of those sequences were non-productive.

The paper as a whole reports these results and caveats: The presence/absence analyses assumed that sequencing depth was roughly uniform across donors, and that assumption may not be true. Because some donors lacked HLA typing at each locus, the association tests relied only on the typed subset. Because counts were too low, roughly 16 rarely observed V segments, including chromosome 9 orphons, were left out of the earlier analysis of 587 of the donors. When HLA alleles, especially DR and DQ, strongly co-occurred, attributing TCR associations to individual alleles was difficult. A further reported finding was that TCR beta sequences accurately predicted the HLA-A and HLA-B alleles for most subjects in the first cohort. At a false discovery rate of 0.05, a later analysis linked about 17,000 TCR beta sequences to specific HLA alleles. The 87-base-pair reads could not distinguish some IMGT-functional V segments, including TRBV6-2 and TRBV6-3, so those segments were excluded. In an earlier analysis of some 550 of the donors, most TCR beta V segments were observed in productive rearrangements about 90% or about 30% of the time, broadly matching IMGT annotations. Correlated functional status among segregating V segments might reflect linkage disequilibrium, but an unknown experimental factor could not be ruled out. It was suggested by the authors that the approach could potentially be generalized to other disease states and immunological phenotypes. While some public TCRs were present in many individuals, most TCR sequences turned up only very rarely across donors. In a later analysis, TCR association rates were found to vary across HLA loci, with the most associated TCRs seen for DRB1 alleles and the fewest for HLA-C alleles. In vitro tests confirmed that a few of the cytomegalovirus-associated TCR beta chains recognize cytomegalovirus antigens. CMV serostatus was the only immune exposure information available for the cohort. In a later analysis, several top co-occurrence clusters were reported to appear linked to parvovirus B19, influenza, CMV and Epstein-Barr virus. The study listed 164 TCR beta chains as associated with cytomegalovirus. The sequencing pipeline was judged likely to have produced a cluster of highly shared sequence variants as a technical artifact. In a later genetic analysis, a missense DCLRE1C variant was associated with V-gene and J-gene trimming of TCR beta chains, and the association was replicated in an independent cohort. A later analysis found that HLA-associated TCR beta chains were more clonally expanded and had lower generation probabilities than equally common non-associated chains. In a later genetic analysis, fewer N-insertions in productive TCRs were reported among donors in an Asian-associated ancestry cluster than the 666-donor mean. In both the original and validation cohorts, the classifier was reported to diagnose cytomegalovirus status with high specificity and sensitivity. Only TCR beta chains were sequenced in this cohort, and the absence of alpha or paired-chain data limited detectable features. A later analysis found that most CMV-associated TCR beta chains appeared HLA-restricted, with HLA associations seemingly driven largely by CMV exposure.

The CDR3 starts with the cysteine, ends with the phenylalanine, and has 14 residues. The kept DNA is CDR3 alone, 42 bases in frame from the first base. In the germline V gene, CDR1 corresponds to MDHEN and CDR2 to SYDVKM. Trimming removed 1 base from V and 2 bases from J, leaving 8 bases between the germline ends. This sequence originates from a man aged 35 to 55 in good health and CMV-seropositive. The sequence joins TRBV28 to TRBJ1-2, with the D gene too uncertain to name. The sequencing input was PBMCs. CDR3 sequence: CASSLLAENYGYTF. Read as DNA, the sequence is TGTGCCAGCAGTTTATTAGCAGAGAACTATGGCTACACCTTC.